This T cell receptor (beta chain) was retrieved from a study of T cell repertoires in ileal Crohn's disease. Study-level information: Patients had a median approximately 7.8-year disease duration, and under 45% were active smokers. Operated complications were stricturing disease (roughly 61%) and penetrating disease (about 40%).

Clones were sequenced by immunoSEQ multiplex PCR, and TCRdb holds only the in-frame ones, with some missing. Of 16,000 or so clones in the sample, more than 85% were seen once. Whole-study findings and limits: Compared with CD4 T cells, sorted CD8 cells carried more expanded clones.

Described time point: inflamed ileum from the surgical specimen. The germline V gene has CDR1 KGHSY and CDR2 FQNENV. V was clipped by 4 bases and J by 1 base; unmatched bases: 8. The CDR3 runs to 16 residues. On this clone: Its antigen is unidentified.

The sequencing sample was made of ileal tissue. V usage is TRBV16 and J usage is TRBJ2-7; the match to TRBD1 covers 9 bases. The clonotype originates from an adult with Crohn's disease. Written as DNA, the CDR3 is TGTGCCAGCAGCCGGGCCGGACAGGGGTATTCCTACGAGCAGTACTTC. Translated: CASSRAGQGYSYEQYF.